This T cell receptor (beta chain) was sequenced for a study of immune characterization of retroperitoneal liposarcoma. A single record per CDR3 protein comes from TCRdb applying MiXCR to the PCR reads. The sample lists some 10,000 distinct CDR3 sequences; around 24% were seen once. Between the trimmed V and J ends, which lost 0 bases and 6 bases, there was a span of 13 bases. The V gene's germline CDR1 is MNHEY and CDR2 SMNVEV (reference sequence). The CDR3 contains 15 residues. The source of this sequence is a female donor with retroperitoneal liposarcoma. The rearrangement joins TRBV27 to TRBJ2-3; D call uncertain. The sequenced sample was tumor tissue. CDR3 in amino acids: CASSLSPTGMDTQYF. The CDR3 DNA reads as TGTGCCAGCAGTTTATCGCCGACCGGCATGGATACGCAGTATTTT.